This entry is about one T cell receptor beta chain. The antigen remains undetermined. CDR1 and CDR2 from the germline V gene are SEHNR and FQNEAQ (reference sequence). V was pared by 2 bases and J by 4 bases, with 16 bases between. CDR3 length: 16 residues. Generation of TCR cDNA used 5'RACE template switching (which added a universal primer site and UMIs). TCRdb re-derived calls from the 5' RACE reads in MiXCR, one entry per CDR3 protein. The repertoire has 450,000 to 550,000 distinct CDR3 sequences, 21% of them found once; the top ten carry about a sixth. The data stem from a study of T cells after yellow fever vaccination. Study observations and caveats: Weaker, the secondary response had a peak occurring faster, on day 5 versus 15. Reappearance after the booster was seen for most primary-vaccination clones, at roughly 96% CD4 and around 90% CD8. CD4 and CD8 compartments shared a small share of clonotypes.

The receptor's source is a man aged 18 to 29 who received the YFV17D yellow fever vaccine. The sequencing here drew on PBMCs, taken less than 25 days after the first yellow fever vaccination. The chain employs TRBV7-9 and TRBJ2-3, with D possibly being TRBD1 or TRBD2 (5 bases each). The DNA for the CDR3 is TGTGCCAGCAGCTTATGGGGGAGAAGCAAGGCAGATACGCAGTATTTT. Its translation is CASSLWGRSKADTQYF.